Listed below are T cell receptor beta chains from one sample, sequenced in a study of blood T cell repertoires in COVID-19. Here immunoSEQ multiplex PCR was the method, and the copy in TCRdb shows in-frame clones only, minus some. The sample lists some 100,000 clones, about 86% occurring once. Specimen: PBMCs or T cells enriched from blood (not recorded which). The source of these receptors is a woman aged 45 to 65 who had recovered from COVID-19. CDR3s include the opening cysteine and the closing phenylalanine or tryptophan. A D gene is named only where the DNA matches it firmly. Rows give clone size only sometimes, using once, few, many, or a class for an expanded clone.

d_call | j_call | cdr3_length | clone_size | v_call | cdr3_aa | cdr3_nt
. | TRBJ1-2 | 14 | . | TRBV15 | CATSIPGRGYGYTF | TGTGCCACCAGCATCCCAGGGCGGGGCTATGGCTACACCTTC
. | TRBJ1-1 | 16 | . | TRBV4-1 | CASSQDSGIGGRRAFF | TGCGCCAGCAGCCAAGACTCGGGAATAGGGGGAAGGCGGGCTTTCTTT
. | TRBJ2-7 | 13 | . | TRBV5-6 | CASRTTRGRIDNF | TGTGCCAGCAGGACCACACGGGGTAGAATCGATAACTTC
TRBD2 | TRBJ2-1 | 13 | . | TRBV20-1 | CSASSGLAFEQFF | TGCAGTGCTAGTTCGGGACTAGCGTTTGAGCAGTTCTTC
TRBD2 | TRBJ2-7 | 19 | . | TRBV7-8 | CASSSHLSTSAGVTHEQYF | TGTGCCAGCAGCTCCCACTTATCAACCTCAGCGGGAGTCACCCACGAGCAGTACTTC
. | TRBJ1-2 | 17 | once | TRBV24-1 | CATSDSARQTPPYGYTF | TGTGCCACCAGTGATTCCGCTCGACAGACACCCCCCTATGGCTACACCTTC
. | TRBJ1-1 | 13 | . | TRBV7-2 | CASSEGVVTEAFF | TGTGCCAGCAGCGAGGGTGTGGTCACTGAAGCTTTCTTT
. | TRBJ2-1 | 13 | . | TRBV23-1 | CASSQKPAGEQFF | TGCGCCAGCAGTCAGAAACCAGCGGGTGAGCAGTTCTTC
. | TRBJ1-3 | 15 | few | TRBV5-4 | CASSLEQGVRNTIYF | TGTGCCAGCAGCTTGGAACAGGGAGTACGGAACACCATATATTTT
TRBD2 | TRBJ2-1 | 14 | . | TRBV7-3 | CASSLLAGYNEQFF | TGTGCCAGCAGCTTACTAGCGGGCTACAATGAGCAGTTCTTC
. | TRBJ2-2 | 15 | few | TRBV7-3 | CASSSNQGGPGELFF | TGTGCCAGCAGCTCCAACCAGGGGGGCCCCGGGGAGCTGTTTTTT
TRBD2 | TRBJ2-7 | 15 | . | TRBV7-6 | CASSPEAGGNYEQYF | TGTGCCAGCAGCCCCGAAGCGGGGGGGAATTACGAGCAGTACTTC
TRBD1 | TRBJ1-3 | 16 | . | TRBV13 | CASSFGTAGSGNTIYF | TGTGCCAGCAGCTTCGGGACAGCCGGCTCTGGAAACACCATATATTTT
. | TRBJ1-4 | 14 | . | TRBV5-1 | CASSLGQGGEKLFF | TGCGCCAGCAGCTTGGGTCAGGGAGGTGAAAAACTGTTTTTT
TRBD1 | TRBJ2-3 | 16 | . | TRBV3-1/TRBV3-2 | CASSQRTGGGTDTQYF | TGTGCCAGCAGCCAAAGGACAGGGGGTGGCACAGATACGCAGTATTTT
TRBD1 | TRBJ2-7 | 12 | few | TRBV5-4 | CASSTPGQRETF | TGTGCCAGCAGCACCCCGGGACAGCGCGAGACCTTC
TRBD1 | TRBJ2-7 | 14 | many | TRBV2 | CASSRDRVYPEQYF | TGTGCCAGCAGCCGGGACAGGGTTTATCCCGAGCAGTACTTC
. | TRBJ2-3 | 12 | . | TRBV15 | CATAARTDTQYF | TGTGCCACCGCCGCCAGGACAGATACGCAGTATTTT
TRBD1 | TRBJ1-2 | 12 | . | TRBV2 | CASRGGPQGYTF | TGTGCCAGCAGAGGGGGCCCCCAAGGCTACACCTTC
TRBD2 | TRBJ2-1 | 18 | . | TRBV3-1/TRBV3-2 | CASSPRGTSGKTYNEQFF | TGTGCCAGCAGCCCACGAGGGACTAGCGGGAAAACCTACAATGAGCAGTTCTTC
TRBD2 | TRBJ2-3 | 15 | . | TRBV6-4 | CASSLVAGDTDTQYF | TGTGCCAGCAGTCTGGTAGCGGGAGACACAGATACGCAGTATTTT
. | TRBJ1-1 | 11 | . | TRBV12-3/TRBV12-4 | CASSSVREAFF | TGTGCCAGCAGTTCTGTCAGGGAAGCTTTCTTT
. | TRBJ2-5 | 13 | . | TRBV10-2 | CASKERVPETQYF | TGCGCCAGCAAAGAGAGGGTTCCAGAGACCCAGTACTTC
TRBD1 | TRBJ2-1 | 17 | . | TRBV19 | CASSQAAGDRAYNEQFF | TGTGCCAGTAGCCAAGCCGCGGGGGACAGGGCCTACAATGAGCAGTTCTTC
TRBD2 | TRBJ2-7 | 14 | few | TRBV11-3 | CASSPGGRGYEQYF | TGTGCCAGCAGCCCGGGAGGGCGCGGGTACGAGCAGTACTTC
. | TRBJ1-5 | 15 | . | TRBV4-2 | CASSQDHVSNQPQHF | TGTGCCAGCAGCCAAGATCATGTTAGCAATCAGCCCCAGCATTTT
. | TRBJ1-6 | 15 | . | TRBV6-1 | CASSELQGPNSPLHF | TGTGCCAGCAGTGAACTCCAGGGCCCTAATTCACCCCTCCACTTT
. | TRBJ2-5 | 14 | . | TRBV3-1/TRBV3-2 | CASSQVGQGETQYF | TGTGCCAGCAGCCAAGTCGGGCAGGGAGAGACCCAGTACTTC
. | TRBJ2-1 | 15 | few | TRBV5-1 | CASSLLVARGNEQFF | TGCGCCAGCAGCTTGTTAGTGGCCAGGGGCAATGAGCAGTTCTTC
. | TRBJ1-3 | 15 | . | TRBV19 | CASRGQTPSGNTIYF | TGTGCCAGTAGAGGACAGACACCCTCTGGAAACACCATATATTTT
. | TRBJ1-5 | 16 | . | TRBV27 | CASSSHQGNGNQPQHF | TGTGCCAGCAGTTCGCATCAGGGAAATGGCAATCAGCCCCAGCATTTT
TRBD2 | TRBJ2-1 | 12 | . | TRBV27 | CASSFLGLGLFF | TGTGCCAGCAGTTTTTTGGGACTAGGGCTGTTCTTC
TRBD1 | TRBJ2-7 | 15 | . | TRBV24-1 | CATSDIGTDSYEQYF | TGTGCCACCAGTGATATAGGGACAGACTCCTACGAGCAGTACTTC
TRBD1 | TRBJ2-1 | 14 | . | TRBV27 | CASSLTGGGGGQFF | TGTGCCAGCAGTCTCACAGGGGGCGGAGGGGGGCAGTTCTTC
TRBD2 | TRBJ2-3 | 14 | . | TRBV5-1 | CASTSGGPGDTQYF | TGCGCCAGCACCTCGGGGGGACCCGGGGATACGCAGTATTTT
TRBD1 | TRBJ2-3 | 16 | . | TRBV24-1 | CATSEAGTGFADTQYF | TGTGCCACCAGTGAGGCCGGGACAGGGTTTGCAGATACGCAGTATTTT
TRBD1 | TRBJ2-1 | 14 | . | TRBV6-2/TRBV6-3 | CASSLIRTGNEQFF | TGTGCCAGCAGTTTGATTCGGACAGGGAACGAGCAGTTCTTC
TRBD1 | TRBJ1-2 | 15 | . | TRBV3-1/TRBV3-2 | CASSQETGTNYGYTF | TGTGCCAGCAGCCAGGAGACAGGGACCAACTATGGCTACACCTTC
TRBD1 | TRBJ2-2 | 17 | . | TRBV19 | CASSIERQGPNTGELFF | TGTGCCAGTAGTATAGAGAGACAGGGACCGAACACCGGGGAGCTGTTTTTT
. | TRBJ1-1 | 11 | . | TRBV25-1 | CASSIQGKAFF | TGTGCCAGCAGCATACAGGGTAAAGCTTTCTTT
TRBD1 | TRBJ1-6 | 15 | . | TRBV3-1/TRBV3-2 | CASSQAEGAYSPLHF | TGTGCCAGCAGCCAAGCGGAGGGGGCATATTCACCCCTCCACTTT
TRBD2 | TRBJ2-1 | 15 | . | TRBV6-1 | CASSEGLAEYNEQFF | TGTGCCAGCAGTGAAGGTCTAGCGGAATACAATGAGCAGTTCTTC
. | TRBJ1-1 | 14 | . | TRBV27 | CASSFRQVNTEAFF | TGTGCCAGCAGTTTCCGACAGGTGAACACTGAAGCTTTCTTT
. | TRBJ1-1 | 14 | . | TRBV7-9 | CASSLSGSNTEAFF | TGTGCCAGCAGCTTATCGGGATCGAACACTGAAGCTTTCTTT
. | TRBJ1-4 | 13 | . | TRBV19 | CASSIQGTEKLFF | TGTGCCAGTAGCATCCAGGGGACTGAAAAACTGTTTTTT
TRBD1 | TRBJ1-1 | 18 | . | TRBV19 | CASTIGTGFFNRNTEAFF | TGTGCCAGTACCATAGGGACAGGATTTTTCAATCGGAACACTGAAGCTTTCTTT
. | TRBJ1-1 | 14 | . | TRBV27 | CASSLSLEGPEAFF | TGTGCCAGCAGTTTATCCCTGGAGGGCCCTGAAGCTTTCTTT
TRBD1 | TRBJ1-5 | 15 | . | TRBV5-1 | CASSLAGGGDQPQHF | TGCGCCAGCAGCTTGGCAGGGGGCGGTGATCAGCCCCAGCATTTT
TRBD1 | TRBJ1-2 | 17 | many | TRBV6-2/TRBV6-3 | CASSHWGTGGESSGYTF | TGTGCCAGCAGTCATTGGGGGACAGGGGGCGAGTCAAGTGGCTACACCTTC
TRBD1 | TRBJ1-2 | 14 | . | TRBV5-4 | CASSLAGTGHGYTF | TGTGCCAGCAGCTTGGCAGGGACAGGGCATGGCTACACCTTC
. | TRBJ1-4 | 17 | . | TRBV30 | CAAGGQGLFQDNEKLFF | TGTGCCGCCGGGGGCCAGGGACTATTCCAGGATAATGAAAAACTGTTTTTT
. | TRBJ2-3 | 16 | . | TRBV18 | CASSPSASSSTDTQYF | TGTGCCAGCTCACCAAGCGCGAGTTCTAGCACAGATACGCAGTATTTT
TRBD2 | TRBJ2-2 | 16 | . | TRBV5-1 | CASSKRASGNTGELFF | TGCGCCAGCAGCAAGCGGGCTAGCGGGAACACCGGGGAGCTGTTTTTT
. | TRBJ1-2 | 13 | . | TRBV7-9 | CASSFGRAYGYTF | TGTGCCAGCAGCTTCGGCAGGGCCTATGGCTACACCTTC